The 21 T cell receptor beta chains in this list originate from one sample, sequenced in a study of shared clonotypes between healthy human individuals. Libraries were prepared by immunoSEQ multiplex PCR; TCRdb keeps only in-frame clonotypes and omits some of them. Of approximately 620,000 clones listed, almost 97% are singletons. The sequencing sample was made of naive CD4+ T cells sorted from blood. The sample's subset: CD45RA+ positively selected. The receptor source for this set is a woman aged 25 to 39 in good health.

The chain has TRBV2 and TRBJ2-1, with D possibly matching TRBD1 (5 bases). Trimming took off 2 bases at V and 7 bases at J, with 12 bases between the two ends. The CDR3 runs to 14 residues. Per the germline V gene, CDR1 is SNHLY and CDR2 is FYNNEI. The CDR3: CASSETGATNEQFF. CDR3 DNA sequence: TGTGCCAGCAGTGAAACAGGAGCAACAAATGAGCAGTTCTTC.

The chain links TRBV5-1 to TRBJ2-3; 9 positions match TRBD2. V was clipped by 5 bases and J by 4 bases; unmatched bases: 5. There are 14 residues in the CDR3. Germline loops: CDR1 SGHRS, CDR2 YFSETQ. CDR3 coding DNA: TGCGCCAGCAGGGCTAGCGGGAATCCAGATACGCAGTATTTT. As protein: CASRASGNPDTQYF. The full variable domain, its missing parts supplied by reference TRBV5-1 and TRBJ2-3, is KAGVTQTPRYLIKTRGQQVTLSCSPISGHRSVSWYQQTPGQGLQFLFEYFSETQRNKGNFPGRFSGRQFSNSRSEMNVSTLELGDSALYLCASRASGNPDTQYFGPGTRLTVL.

V usage is TRBV7-3 and J usage is TRBJ2-1; the match to TRBD1 covers 11 bases. The CDR3 is made up of 17 amino acids. V shed 5 bases, J shed 9 bases, and the junction held 15 bases outside the gene matches. Looked up from germline, CDR1 is SGHTA and CDR2 is FQGTGA. Here the CDR3 reads CASSPQPGQGAIGEQFF. DNA of the CDR3: TGTGCCAGCAGCCCGCAGCCAGGACAGGGGGCTATAGGTGAGCAGTTCTTC.

CDR3 nucleotide sequence: TGTGCCAGCTCACCTGGACAAGCCGAGACCCAGTACTTC. Translating it yields CASSPGQAETQYF. J is TRBJ2-5 and V is TRBV18; D might be TRBD1 (5 bases). Trimming stripped 3 bases from V and 5 bases from J, with 10 bases between. This CDR3 spans 13 amino acids. From germline, CDR1 is KGHSH and CDR2 LQKENI.

This clone was seen just once. The sample contains more than one DNA sequence encoding this CDR3. The rearrangement joins TRBV25-1 to TRBJ2-3; 10 nucleotides match TRBD2. There are 18 residues in the CDR3. J gave up 4 bases and V 5 bases, and 15 bases lay outside the gene matches. CDR1 MGHDK and CDR2 SYGVNS come from the germline V gene. CDR3 protein: CASSKATSGTVGADTQYF. CDR3 coding DNA: TGTGCCAGCAGTAAAGCTACTAGCGGGACCGTTGGGGCAGATACGCAGTATTTT. The variable domain in full, with the rest retrieved from reference TRBV25-1 and TRBJ2-3, is EADIYQTPRYLVIGTGKKITLECSQTMGHDKMYWYQQDPGMELHLIHYSYGVNSTEKGDLSSESTVSRIRTEHFPLTLESARPSHTSQYLCASSKATSGTVGADTQYFGPGTRLTVL.

This clone has just one count. The genes are TRBV5-1 and TRBJ1-1, with no clear D. Between the trimmed V and J ends, which lost 5 bases and 5 bases, there was a span of 19 bases. This CDR3 comprises 15 residues. CDR1 is SGHRS and CDR2 is YFSETQ in the germline V gene. Written as DNA, the CDR3 is TGCGCCAGCAGACCTCACGCGGGCAGCGGAACTGAAGCTTTCTTT. Translated, it gives CASRPHAGSGTEAFF.

V gene TRBV4-1 combines with J gene TRBJ2-1, with D hard to call. The CDR3 contains 16 residues. Germline V CDR1 and CDR2: MGHRA, YSYEKL. Between the trimmed V and J ends, which lost 4 bases and 4 bases, there was a span of 17 bases. DNA for the CDR3: TGCGCCAGCAGCCTTGGAAGGGCTAGTAGGTACAATGAGCAGTTCTTC. Amino acid sequence: CASSLGRASRYNEQFF.

This clone has just one count. This chain uses TRBV6-1 with TRBJ2-7; a possible D gene is TRBD2 (5 bases). V lost 0 bases and J 3 bases, leaving 9 bases between the germline ends. Germline CDR1 and CDR2: MNHNS and SASEGT. The CDR3 has 14 amino acids. Written as DNA, the CDR3 is TGTGCCAGCAGTGAAGCAGGTGGAGGCTACGAGCAGTACTTC. Protein: CASSEAGGGYEQYF.

This clone was seen just once. The chain couples TRBV6-1 to TRBJ1-2, with 9 bases aligning to TRBD1. CDR3 length: 15 residues. Germline loops: CDR1 MNHNS, CDR2 SASEGT. The junction had 9 bases not matched to a gene; V was cut back by 7 bases and J by 3 bases. CDR3 sequence: CASTSQGAIDYGYTF. DNA of the CDR3: TGTGCCAGCACCTCACAGGGGGCGATTGACTATGGCTACACCTTC.

The chain is built from TRBV6-6 and TRBJ2-2, with D uncertain. With 11 bases removed from V and 1 base from J, the gap between germline ends came to 11 bases. CDR1 and CDR2 from the germline V gene are MNHNY and SVGAGI (reference sequence). The CDR3 has 13 amino acids. The CDR3 is CACHGVNTGELFF. Here the CDR3 DNA reads TGTGCCTGTCACGGTGTGAACACCGGGGAGCTGTTTTTT.

The sample holds one count of this clone. The chain joins TRBV18 to TRBJ1-3; D not certain. The germline V gene has CDR1 KGHSH and CDR2 LQKENI. Trimming left V 3 bases short and J 0 bases short, with 21 bases between. The CDR3 contains 19 residues. The CDR3 sequence is CASSPGLKGFASSGNTIYF. CDR3 DNA sequence: TGTGCCAGCTCACCCGGCCTGAAGGGTTTCGCTAGCTCTGGAAACACCATATATTTT.

This rearrangement joins TRBV2 to TRBJ2-3; 8 nucleotides match TRBD1. The junction had 3 bases not matched to a gene; V was cut back by 7 bases and J by 3 bases. This CDR3 region has 13 residues. Germline assignment: CDR1 SNHLY and CDR2 FYNNEI. The CDR3 region is CASTDRGTDTQYF. In DNA form, the CDR3 reads TGTGCCAGCACCGACAGGGGAACAGATACGCAGTATTTT.

To note about this clone: The junction differs from germline at one of its ends, possibly a read error. The rearrangement joins TRBV2 to TRBJ2-7; 7 bases line up with TRBD1. CDR1 and CDR2 from the germline V gene are SNHLY and FYNNEI. The CDR3 is 13 residues long. CDR3 protein: CASRVNDRVAFDF. The CDR3 coding sequence is TGTGCCAGCAGGGTAAACGACAGGGTGGCGTTTGACTTC. Together with reference TRBV2 and TRBJ2-7, the CDR3 gives the full variable domain: EPEVTQTPSHQVTQMGQEVILRCVPISNHLYFYWYRQILGQKVEFLVSFYNNEISEKSEIFDDQFSVERPDGSNFTLKIRSTKLEDSAMYFCASRVNDRVAFDFGPGTRLTVT.

The chain combines TRBV7-7 with TRBJ2-2; 7 positions agree with TRBD2. V lost 7 bases and J lost 0; bases outside the gene matches: 5. The CDR3 spans 15 residues. Germline CDR1 SSHAT, CDR2 FNYEAQ (reference sequence). CDR3 DNA: TGTGCCAGCACTAGCGGCCGCCCGAACACCGGGGAGCTGTTTTTT. This sequence encodes CASTSGRPNTGELFF. Complete variable domain (other parts from reference TRBV7-7 and TRBJ2-2): GAGVSQSPRYKVTKRGQDVTLRCDPISSHATLYWYQQALGQGPEFLTYFNYEAQPDKSGLPSDRFSAERPEGSISTLTIQRTEQRDSAMYRCASTSGRPNTGELFFGEGSRLTVL.

The gene calls are TRBV6-6 and TRBJ2-7, with 9 bases matching TRBD2. This CDR3 is 14 amino acids long. The trim removed 6 bases at V and 5 bases at J, leaving 8 bases unmatched. Germline loops: CDR1 MNHNY, CDR2 SVGAGI (reference sequence). The CDR3 protein is CASRTGLASNEQYF. The DNA of the CDR3 is TGTGCCAGCAGAACGGGACTAGCATCGAACGAGCAGTACTTC.

The chain has TRBV28 and TRBJ1-4; tentative D call: TRBD1 (5 bases). The CDR3 spans 15 residues. The germline V gene has CDR1 MDHEN and CDR2 SYDVKM. Trimming took 6 bases from V and 8 from J, leaving 19 bases between them. For the CDR3, the DNA is TGTGCCAGCAGCCAAAACGGGGGAATTGGGGAAAAACTGTTTTTT. It encodes CASSQNGGIGEKLFF.

V usage is TRBV4-2 and J usage is TRBJ2-2; D remains unclear. CDR3 size: 12 residues. The ends were cut back, 3 bases at V and 2 bases at J, with 1 base in the middle. Germline V gene sequence: CDR1 LGHNA, CDR2 YNFKEQ. CDR3 sequence (DNA): TGTGCCAGCAGCCACAACACCGGGGAGCTGTTTTTT. Its translation is CASSHNTGELFF.

This sequence joins TRBV7-7 and TRBJ2-3, with 8 bases fitting TRBD2. The germline CDR1 and CDR2 sequences are SSHAT and FNYEAQ (reference sequence). V was pared by 0 bases and J by 0 bases, with 8 bases of the junction left unmatched. This CDR3 has 18 amino acids. CDR3 sequence reads: CASSLAPWASGSTDTQYF. For the CDR3, the DNA is TGTGCCAGCAGCTTAGCCCCTTGGGCTAGCGGGAGCACAGATACGCAGTATTTT.

The CDR3, as DNA: TGTGCCAGCAGCTTGGCGGGACTTGGGGCTTTCTTT. This codes for CASSLAGLGAFF. The chain is built from TRBV7-2 and TRBJ1-1; maybe TRBD1 (5 bases). Germline lookup yields CDR1 SGHTA and CDR2 FQGNSA. The CDR3 is made up of 12 amino acids. The V gene lost 3 bases and the J gene lost 11 bases, with 13 bases spanning the gap. The full variable domain, its missing parts supplied by reference TRBV7-2 and TRBJ1-1, is GAGVSQSPSNKVTEKGKDVELRCDPISGHTALYWYRQSLGQGLEFLIYFQGNSAPDKSGLPSDRFSAERTGGSVSTLTIQRTQQEDSAVYLCASSLAGLGAFFGQGTRLTVV.

The CDR3 here is CASSLGQRPSEQYF. CDR3 bases: TGTGCCAGCAGCTTGGGTCAGAGGCCTAGCGAGCAGTACTTC. This chain joins TRBV5-4 and TRBJ2-7; D remains unclear. The CDR3 has 14 amino acids. The V end lost 0 bases, the J end lost 6 bases, and 13 bases lay between the germline ends. The germline V gene has CDR1 SGHNT and CDR2 YYREEE (reference sequence).

As regards this clone: An end of the junction differs from the germline gene, which may be a read error. This chain connects TRBV5-1 to TRBJ2-3, with 7 bases lining up with TRBD2. Germline loops: CDR1 SGHRS, CDR2 YFSETQ. The CDR3 loop spans 11 amino acids. As DNA, the CDR3 is TGCGCCAGCAGATCCGGAGGGCTAGCGGTTTTT. Translated, it gives CASRSGGLAVF.